Following are 9 T cell receptor beta chains from one sample sequenced in a study of blood T cell repertoires in COVID-19 (dated by TCRdb to the early 2020s). Libraries were constructed by the immunoSEQ multiplex PCR assay. Entries here come from immuneACCESS through TCRdb and include only in-frame sequences with V and J called. Some clones fail to appear in such tables; in the studies checked, an unresolved V gene covers under half of the shortfall, and the cause of the remainder is unknown. For this sample the table gives under 80,000 clones, of which 87% were detected only once. Over 6.5% of the sample lies in the top ten. The sequenced sample consisted of peripheral blood. The receptors derive from a man in his sixties with acute or convalescent COVID-19.

The rearrangement links TRBV5-4 to TRBJ2-7; 8 bases fit TRBD1. Germline V gene lookup returns CDR1 SGHNT and CDR2 YYREEE (reference sequence). The CDR3 spans 13 residues. The V segment lost 4 bases and the J segment 6 bases; nucleotides outside the gene matches: 6. The CDR3 sequence is CASSDGTGSEQYF. The CDR3 DNA is TGTGCCAGCAGCGACGGGACAGGTTCCGAGCAGTACTTC.

The rearrangement links TRBV2 to TRBJ2-5; D may be TRBD1 (5 bases). This CDR3 is 11 amino acids long. Between the trimmed V and J ends, which lost 4 bases and 11 bases, there was a span of 11 bases. The germline CDR1 and CDR2 sequences are SNHLY and FYNNEI. CDR3 protein: CASSVSRQQYF. CDR3 nucleotides: TGTGCCAGCAGTGTTTCGAGACAGCAGTACTTC. The full variable domain, in which reference TRBV2 and TRBJ2-5 provide the parts outside the CDR3, is EPEVTQTPSHQVTQMGQEVILRCVPISNHLYFYWYRQILGQKVEFLVSFYNNEISEKSEIFDDQFSVERPDGSNFTLKIRSTKLEDSAMYFCASSVSRQQYFGPGTRLLVL.

This clone has just one count. The chain couples TRBV7-2 to TRBJ2-5; D perhaps matches TRBD1 (6 bases). CDR1 SGHTA and CDR2 FQGNSA come from the germline V gene. The CDR3 contains 16 residues. The V and J ends lost 1 base and 3 bases respectively, with 15 bases between them. The CDR3 DNA reads TGTGCCAGCAGCTTAGTTTTAACAGGGATCAAAGAGACCCAGTACTTC. It specifies CASSLVLTGIKETQYF.

About this clone itself: An end of the junction does not agree with germline; a read error may underlie this. The gene calls are TRBV7-3 and TRBJ2-1; 10 bases are a match to TRBD2. Germline V gene data show CDR1 as SGHTA and CDR2 as FQGTGA. The CDR3 contains 14 residues. CDR3 amino acids: CASSTSGAYNEQLF. The CDR3 region has the DNA TGTGCCAGCAGTACTAGCGGGGCATACAATGAGCAGCTCTTC.

The chain recombines TRBV28 with TRBJ2-7, with TRBD2 matching over 9 bases. CDR1 MDHEN and CDR2 SYDVKM come from the germline V gene. Trimming cost V 3 bases and J 5 bases; bases outside gene matches: 14. The CDR3 extends over 17 amino acids. The CDR3 DNA reads TGTGCCAGCAGTTTCGTTCGATGGCGGGGGGGCAGCCACGAGCAGTACTTC. Translating gives CASSFVRWRGGSHEQYF.

The J gene is TRBJ1-4, the V gene TRBV10-3; TRBD1 is a possible D gene (6 bases). Trimming shortened V by 5 bases and J by 4 bases, and 11 bases separated the two germline ends. The germline V gene encodes CDR1 ENHRY and CDR2 SYGVKD. The CDR3 spans 14 residues. DNA for the CDR3: TGTGCCATCAGTATGGGGGCCGATAATGAAAAACTGTTTTTT. The encoded protein is CAISMGADNEKLFF.

The rearrangement links TRBV14 to TRBJ1-2; 7 positions agree with TRBD1. The CDR3 is made up of 14 amino acids. Germline V CDR1 and CDR2: SGHDN, FVKESK. Trimming removed 4 bases from V and 3 bases from J; junction bases left unmatched: 5. Here the CDR3 reads CASSRNRGHYGYTF. CDR3 DNA sequence: TGTGCCAGCAGCCGAAACAGGGGCCACTATGGCTACACCTTC.

The CDR3 reads CASSAEGWNTGELFF. The CDR3 DNA reads TGTGCCAGCTCTGCGGAGGGATGGAACACCGGGGAGCTGTTTTTT. The genes are TRBV18 and TRBJ2-2; a possible D gene is TRBD2 (6 bases). The CDR3 is 15 residues long. Trimming pared 6 bases from V and 1 base from J, leaving 12 bases between. Germline V gene lookup returns CDR1 KGHSH and CDR2 LQKENI.

This clone was seen a single time. The chain is built from TRBV28 and TRBJ2-5; no reliable D call. CDR1 and CDR2 from the germline V gene are MDHEN and SYDVKM. The CDR3 extends over 17 amino acids. V was pared by 3 bases and J by 2 bases, with 19 bases between. Written as DNA, the CDR3 is TGTGCCAGCAGTTTTCGAGGCACGTCGATTTATCAAGAGACCCAGTACTTC. It specifies CASSFRGTSIYQETQYF.